The 14 T cell receptor beta chains below were found in one sample sequenced in a study of blood T cell repertoires in COVID-19. Produced via immunoSEQ multiplex PCR; TCRdb's table is partial and in-frame only. The data hold about 160,000 clones, with about 77% observed a single time. Source material: peripheral blood. The receptors derive from an elderly woman with acute or convalescent COVID-19.

V usage is TRBV15 and J usage is TRBJ1-4, with 8 bases aligning to TRBD1. Germline lookup yields CDR1 LNHNV and CDR2 YYDKDF (reference sequence). This CDR3 region has 15 residues. V was clipped by 3 bases and J by 5 bases; unmatched bases: 5. CDR3 in amino acids: CATSSRDRLNEKLFF. CDR3 coding DNA: TGTGCCACCAGCAGTCGGGACAGGCTAAATGAAAAACTGTTTTTT. The whole variable domain, remainder taken from reference TRBV15 and TRBJ1-4, is DAMVIQNPRYQVTQFGKPVTLSCSQTLNHNVMYWYQQKSSQAPKLLFHYYDKDFNNEADTPDNFQSRRPNTSFCFLDIRSPGLGDTAMYLCATSSRDRLNEKLFFGSGTQLSVL.

The chain combines TRBV18 with TRBJ1-1; D possibly corresponds to TRBD1 (5 bases). Germline V gene data show CDR1 as KGHSH and CDR2 as LQKENI. V was cut by 3 bases and J by 3 bases, with 14 bases left in between. This CDR3 is built from 15 residues. CDR3 in DNA: TGTGCCAGCTCACCTCCCGGGGGTTTTGACACTGAAGCTTTCTTT. Its translation: CASSPPGGFDTEAFF.

This chain uses TRBV28 with TRBJ1-5, with D maybe TRBD1 (6 bases). Trimming left V 2 bases short and J 6 bases short, with 29 bases between. The germline gives CDR1 MDHEN, CDR2 SYDVKM. This CDR3 is built from 20 residues. Written as DNA, the CDR3 is TGTGCCAGCAGTTTACACCTGTACGGGGGGCGGGCTAGGAGGAGTCAGCCCCAGCATTTT. It translates to CASSLHLYGGRARRSQPQHF.

The chain has TRBV5-1 and TRBJ1-4; 9 nucleotides align to TRBD1. The germline V gene encodes CDR1 SGHRS and CDR2 YFSETQ. The CDR3 spans 20 residues. Trimming removed 2 bases from V and 2 bases from J; junction bases left unmatched: 16. Written as DNA, the CDR3 is TGCGCCAGCAGCTTAGTTCCGGGACAGGGTTATTCGGCGACTAATGAAAAACTGTTTTTT. This encodes CASSLVPGQGYSATNEKLFF.

The chain recombines TRBV11-2 with TRBJ2-5; possible D gene TRBD2, 7 bases. Germline V gives CDR1 SGHAT, CDR2 FQNNGV. Trimming took off 2 bases at V and 5 bases at J, with 12 bases between the two ends. This CDR3 is 14 amino acids long. CDR3 sequence: CASSLWGGRETQYF. CDR3 in DNA: TGTGCCAGCAGCTTATGGGGGGGGCGGGAGACCCAGTACTTC.

The gene calls are TRBV9 and TRBJ2-5; 8 bases map to TRBD2. CDR1 SGDLS and CDR2 YYNGEE come from the germline V gene. V shed 1 base and J 5 bases; nucleotides not matched to a gene: 7. The CDR3 runs 15 residues. CDR3 sequence: CASSVTGRAGETQYF. The CDR3 bases are TGTGCCAGCAGCGTAACCGGGAGGGCCGGCGAGACCCAGTACTTC.

Points on this clone: This sample includes further DNA sequences coding for the same CDR3. The chain couples TRBV18 to TRBJ2-7, with D maybe TRBD1 (5 bases). The V gene's germline CDR1 is KGHSH and CDR2 LQKENI. The CDR3 is 13 amino acids. The V end was cut by 3 bases, the J end by 2 bases, with 8 bases between. The CDR3 coding sequence is TGTGCCAGCTCACCTGACAGAACCTACGAGCAGTACTTC. Translation gives CASSPDRTYEQYF. Looking up the rest from reference TRBV18 and TRBJ2-7 gives the full variable domain: NAGVMQNPRHLVRRRGQEARLRCSPMKGHSHVYWYRQLPEEGLKFMVYLQKENIIDESGMPKERFSAEFPKEGPSILRIQQVVRGDSAAYFCASSPDRTYEQYFGPGTRLTVT.

This clone was observed a handful of times. V is TRBV4-1 and J is TRBJ2-1; a weak D match, TRBD1 (6 bases). This CDR3 is 16 amino acids long. Germline V gene sequence: CDR1 MGHRA, CDR2 YSYEKL. The V and J ends lost 0 bases and 4 bases respectively, with 13 bases between them. CDR3 bases: TGCGCCAGCAGCCAAGACCCTGGGGGCCAATACAATGAGCAGTTCTTC. Translated: CASSQDPGGQYNEQFF.

The chain carries TRBV29-1 and TRBJ1-1; 7 nucleotides agree with TRBD1. Looked up from germline, CDR1 is SQVTM and CDR2 is ANQGSEA. V lost 5 bases and J lost 5; bases outside the gene matches: 8. The CDR3 consists of 13 residues. The CDR3: CSVLPGGRTEAFF. Written as DNA, the CDR3 is TGCAGCGTTTTGCCAGGGGGAAGGACTGAAGCTTTCTTT.

The V call is TRBV6-5, the J call TRBJ1-3; no definite D call. V lost 2 bases and J 4 bases, leaving 6 bases between the germline ends. Germline V lookup: CDR1 MNHEY, CDR2 SVGAGI. There are 13 residues in the CDR3. The CDR3 DNA sequence: TGTGCCAGCAGTTACACGCGGGGAAACACCATATATTTT. Encoded protein: CASSYTRGNTIYF.

This clone came up once. V and J are TRBV27 and TRBJ1-5; 11 bases match TRBD1. This CDR3 region has 15 residues. Trimming took 5 bases from V and 6 from J; bases not matched to a gene: 6. CDR1 MNHEY and CDR2 SMNVEV come from the germline V gene (reference sequence). The CDR3 region has the DNA TGTGCCAGCAGTCCCGGGACAGGGGGTATTCAGCCCCAGCATTTT. It is translated as CASSPGTGGIQPQHF.

The chain has TRBV19 and TRBJ1-5; tentative D call: TRBD1 (6 bases). This CDR3 has 15 residues. The germline V gene has CDR1 LNHDA and CDR2 SQIVND (reference sequence). Between the trimmed V and J ends, which lost 2 bases and 0 bases, there was a span of 8 bases. The CDR3 DNA follows: TGTGCCAGTAGTATACAGGGGATTAGCAATCAGCCCCAGCATTTT. Translating gives CASSIQGISNQPQHF.

This clone was seen more than once but under ten times. The chain uses TRBV28 and TRBJ2-7; 11 nucleotides match TRBD2. The CDR3 covers 15 residues. V gave up 3 bases and J gave up 7 bases; unmatched junction bases: 8. Germline-derived CDR1 and CDR2 are MDHEN and SYDVKM. CDR3 bases: TGTGCCAGCAGTTTCCTAGCGGGAGGCCCCGGGGAGCAGTACTTC. Translated: CASSFLAGGPGEQYF.

The chain has TRBV5-4 and TRBJ2-7; TRBD1 agrees at 11 bases. The CDR3 has 15 residues. V shed 4 bases and J 1 base; nucleotides not matched to a gene: 4. Per the germline V gene, CDR1 is SGHNT and CDR2 is YYREEE (reference sequence). As DNA, the CDR3 is TGTGCCAGCAGCGCCGGGACAGGGGGTTCCTACGAGCAGTACTTC. Translating it yields CASSAGTGGSYEQYF.